This T cell receptor (beta chain) emerged from a study of OX40 agonist ivuxolimab in advanced cancers. Study in general: The study treated patients with ivuxolimab, an agonistic anti-OX40 (CD134) antibody. Anti-PD-1, anti-PD-L1 or anti-CTLA-4 therapy given earlier was allowed, and approximately 40% had some. Subjects had a mean age of around 60 years, with a range of 23 to 79; less than 90% were male.

V was clipped by 2 bases and J by 1 base, with 4 bases between them. This CDR3 is built from 13 residues. Germline values: CDR1 SGHTA, CDR2 FQGNSA. The method was immunoSEQ multiplex PCR; TCRdb's version includes in-frame clones alone and lacks a portion of them. The table shows 70,000 to 95,000 clones, with about four fifths occurring only once. The source is an adult with an advanced solid tumor such as melanoma, head and neck, liver or kidney cancer. The chain couples TRBV7-2 to TRBJ2-3; D gene uncertain. Sample: CD4+ or CD8+ T cells sorted from blood, taken in a trial of the OX40 agonist ivuxolimab. The DNA of the CDR3 is TGTGCCAGCAGCTTAAAGGGCACAGATACGCAGTATTTT. Amino acid sequence: CASSLKGTDTQYF.